The text below deals with one TCR beta chain. Its antigen is not known. Treatment of patients with chemo-refractory metastatic non-small-cell lung cancer consisted of focal radiation plus CTLA-4 blockade with ipilimumab. The sample is drawn from a study of radiotherapy plus CTLA-4 blockade in lung cancer. Notes on the study in general: Alongside interferon-beta, early blood T cell clone dynamics were reportedly the best predictor of response. Radiotherapy with ipilimumab was followed by blood expansion of tumor-derived clones.

Sequenced by immunoSEQ multiplex PCR; TCRdb stores in-frame clones only, minus some. The data show 40,000 to 50,000 clones, roughly four fifths seen once. CDR3 length: 16 amino acids. V lost 5 bases and J lost 0, with 14 bases in between. Germline V CDR1 and CDR2: SGHVS, FQNEAQ. The source is a human donor with non-small cell lung cancer who had stable disease on radiotherapy plus ipilimumab. The material sequenced was peripheral blood, taken from a patient treated with radiotherapy plus ipilimumab. The rearrangement links TRBV7-8 to TRBJ1-5; TRBD1 might be the D (6 bases). The CDR3 loop is CASSPRQEPSNQPQHF. The CDR3 DNA is TGTGCCAGCAGCCCTAGACAGGAACCTAGCAATCAGCCCCAGCATTTT.